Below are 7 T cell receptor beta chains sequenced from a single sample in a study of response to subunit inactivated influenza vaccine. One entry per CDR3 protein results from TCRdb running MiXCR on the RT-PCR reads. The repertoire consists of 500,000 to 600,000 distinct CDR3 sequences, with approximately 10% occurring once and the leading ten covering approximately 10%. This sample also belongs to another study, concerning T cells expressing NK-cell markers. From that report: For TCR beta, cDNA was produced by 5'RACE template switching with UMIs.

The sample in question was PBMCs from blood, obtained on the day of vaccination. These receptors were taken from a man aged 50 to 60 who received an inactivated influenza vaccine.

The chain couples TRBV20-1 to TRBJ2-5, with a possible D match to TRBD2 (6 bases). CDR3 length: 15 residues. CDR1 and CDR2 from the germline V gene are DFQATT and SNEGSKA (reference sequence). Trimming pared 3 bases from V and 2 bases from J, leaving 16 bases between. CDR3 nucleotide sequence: TGCAGTGCTAGTCAGCCTAGAGGGAGGCAAGAGACCCAGTACTTC. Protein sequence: CSASQPRGRQETQYF.

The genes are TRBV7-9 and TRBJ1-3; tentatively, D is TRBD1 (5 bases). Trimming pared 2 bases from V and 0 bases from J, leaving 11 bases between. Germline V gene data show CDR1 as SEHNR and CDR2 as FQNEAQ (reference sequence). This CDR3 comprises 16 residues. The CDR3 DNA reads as TGTGCCAGCAGCTTATCGGGGACGGTCTCTGGAAACACCATATATTTT. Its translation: CASSLSGTVSGNTIYF.

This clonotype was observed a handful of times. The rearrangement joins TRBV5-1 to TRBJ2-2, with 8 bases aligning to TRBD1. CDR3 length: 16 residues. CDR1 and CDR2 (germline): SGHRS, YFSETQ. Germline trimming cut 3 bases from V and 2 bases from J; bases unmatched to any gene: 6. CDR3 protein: CASSSPGQGNTGELFF. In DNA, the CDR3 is TGCGCCAGCAGCTCGCCAGGACAGGGAAACACCGGGGAGCTGTTTTTT.

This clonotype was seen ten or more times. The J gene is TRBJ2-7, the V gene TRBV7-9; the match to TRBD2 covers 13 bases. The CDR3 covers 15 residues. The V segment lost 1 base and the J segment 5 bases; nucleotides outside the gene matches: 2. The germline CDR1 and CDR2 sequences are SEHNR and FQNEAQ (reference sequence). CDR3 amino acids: CASSLVTSGRNEQYF. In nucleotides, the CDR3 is TGTGCCAGCAGCTTAGTGACTAGCGGGAGGAACGAGCAGTACTTC.

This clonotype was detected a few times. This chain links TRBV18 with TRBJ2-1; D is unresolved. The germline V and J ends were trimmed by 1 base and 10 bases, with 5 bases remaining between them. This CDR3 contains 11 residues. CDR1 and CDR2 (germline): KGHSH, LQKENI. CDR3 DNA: TGTGCCAGCTCACCACGGTGGGAGCAGTTCTTC. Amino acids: CASSPRWEQFF.

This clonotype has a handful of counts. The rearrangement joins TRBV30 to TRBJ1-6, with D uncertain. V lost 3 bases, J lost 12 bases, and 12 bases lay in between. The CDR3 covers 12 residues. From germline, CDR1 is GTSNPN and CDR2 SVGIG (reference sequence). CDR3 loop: CAWSRVVEPLHF. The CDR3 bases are TGTGCCTGGAGCCGGGTAGTCGAACCCCTCCACTTT.

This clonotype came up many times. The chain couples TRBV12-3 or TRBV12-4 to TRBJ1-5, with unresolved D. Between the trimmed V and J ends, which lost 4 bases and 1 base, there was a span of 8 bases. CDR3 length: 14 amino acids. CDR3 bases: TGTGCCAGCAGTTCCCCGTGGAGCAATCAGCCCCAGCATTTT. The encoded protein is CASSSPWSNQPQHF.